Listed below are T cell receptor beta chains from one sample, sequenced in a study of T-cell reconstitution after alpha-beta-depleted transplantation in children. TCRdb reanalysed the PCR reads using MiXCR and keeps one entry per CDR3 protein. The data contain some 200,000 distinct CDR3 sequences, just over 14% of them singletons. Sequencing was performed on PBMCs from the stem cell graft donor, taken from the stem cell graft. The receptors stem from a human donor who donated a stem cell graft to a child with acute lymphoblastic leukemia. Each CDR3 is given with its conserved first and last residue. The D gene is left open where the match is weak. Some rows mark clone size as missing; the rest say once, few, many or name a class of expanded clone.

D	V	size	J	CDR3	DNA
TRBD2	TRBV11-2	many	TRBJ2-3	CASSSQTGTSGISTDTQYF	TGTGCCAGCAGCTCCCAAACGGGGACTAGCGGGATTAGCACAGATACGCAGTATTTT
NA	TRBV3-1	NA	TRBJ2-1	CASSQDLSYNEQFF	TGTGCCAGCAGCCAGGACCTCTCCTACAATGAGCAGTTCTTC
NA	TRBV5-1	many	TRBJ2-7	CASSYSGGQDGIYEQYF	TGCGCCAGCAGCTACTCGGGGGGCCAGGACGGAATCTACGAGCAGTACTTC
TRBD1	TRBV6-1	many	TRBJ1-3	CATESTGTNTIYF	TGTGCCACCGAGTCGACAGGGACCAACACCATATATTTT
NA	TRBV3-1	many	TRBJ2-5	CASSQESQGRSQYF	TGTGCCAGCAGCCAAGAATCTCAGGGAAGGTCCCAGTACTTC
NA	TRBV5-5	few	TRBJ1-1	CASSRQGLSEAFF	TGTGCCAGCAGCCGCCAGGGGCTGTCGGAAGCTTTCTTT
NA	TRBV29-1	many	TRBJ2-7	CSVAGQAYEQYF	TGCAGCGTGGCCGGCCAGGCCTACGAGCAGTACTTC
NA	TRBV28	NA	TRBJ2-7	CASSTTPSYHEQYF	TGTGCCAGCAGCACCACCCCTAGCTACCACGAGCAGTACTTC
NA	TRBV10-3	many	TRBJ2-2	CAISESTEENTGELFF	TGTGCCATCAGTGAGTCGACAGAAGAGAACACCGGGGAGCTGTTTTTT
TRBD1	TRBV29-1	many	TRBJ2-3	CSVAQGASSDTQYF	TGCAGCGTTGCCCAGGGGGCTTCCTCAGATACGCAGTATTTT
TRBD2	TRBV7-9	many	TRBJ2-1	CASSLGSGSFGEQFF	TGTGCCAGCAGCTTAGGGAGCGGGAGTTTCGGTGAGCAGTTCTTC
TRBD2	TRBV28	few	TRBJ2-1	CASSSPVLGLAGGRAYNEQFF	TGTGCCAGCAGTTCTCCTGTCCTGGGACTAGCGGGAGGTCGGGCCTACAATGAGCAGTTCTTC
NA	TRBV6-1	many	TRBJ2-4	CASSDLPGGVDIQYF	TGTGCCAGCAGTGACCTCCCCGGTGGAGTGGACATTCAGTACTTC
NA	TRBV10-3	many	TRBJ2-6	CAIGGAAGANVLTF	TGTGCCATCGGAGGGGCGGCTGGGGCCAACGTCCTGACTTTC
TRBD2	TRBV7-2	many	TRBJ2-3	CASSFLAGTSTDTQYF	TGTGCCAGCAGCTTTCTAGCGGGGACGAGCACAGATACGCAGTATTTT
NA	TRBV11-2	few	TRBJ2-7	CASSLGRGHYEQYF	TGTGCCAGCAGCTTAGGGCGGGGGCACTACGAGCAGTACTTC
NA	TRBV19	NA	TRBJ1-5	CASSERNQPQHF	TGTGCCAGTAGTGAGCGGAATCAGCCCCAGCATTTT
NA	TRBV25-1	NA	TRBJ1-1	CASSEYAFGAGDTEAFF	TGTGCCAGCAGTGAATACGCATTTGGGGCTGGGGACACTGAAGCTTTCTTT
NA	TRBV10-3	few	TRBJ2-7	CAISPDSEQYF	TGTGCCATCAGCCCCGATTCTGAGCAGTACTTC
NA	TRBV10-3	many	TRBJ2-2	CAIRDSGLGELFF	TGTGCCATCAGGGATAGCGGACTAGGGGAGCTGTTTTTT
NA	TRBV11-2	NA	TRBJ2-7	CASSLGAWTSYEQYF	TGTGCCAGCAGCTTAGGAGCGTGGACCTCCTACGAGCAGTACTTC
NA	TRBV7-6	NA	TRBJ2-7	CASSFNHEQYF	TGTGCCAGCAGCTTCAACCACGAGCAGTACTTC
NA	TRBV29-1	many	TRBJ2-1	CSVLSGSSYNEQFF	TGCAGCGTTCTTTCGGGAAGCTCCTACAATGAGCAGTTCTTC
TRBD1	TRBV20-1	NA	TRBJ2-7	CSARVVVPYRQGSSYEQYF	TGCAGTGCTAGAGTCGTCGTCCCCTACCGACAGGGGAGCTCCTACGAGCAGTACTTC
NA	TRBV29-1	few	TRBJ1-1	CSAEQGFTEAFF	TGCAGCGCTGAACAGGGTTTCACTGAAGCTTTCTTT
NA	TRBV29-1	many	TRBJ2-7	CSVQEEAGGVYEQYF	TGCAGCGTTCAAGAGGAGGCAGGAGGCGTCTACGAGCAGTACTTC
TRBD2	TRBV12-3/TRBV12-4	many	TRBJ2-7	CASSPLSSGRAGYEQYF	TGTGCCAGCAGCCCTCTCTCTAGCGGGAGGGCCGGCTACGAGCAGTACTTC
NA	TRBV6-2/TRBV6-3	many	TRBJ2-1	CASSELLAVRNEQFF	TGTGCCAGCAGTGAGCTACTAGCTGTCAGGAATGAGCAGTTCTTC
NA	TRBV6-2/TRBV6-3	NA	TRBJ2-7	CASSYIGTYLYEQYF	TGTGCCAGCAGTTATATCGGGACGTACCTCTACGAGCAGTACTTC
TRBD1	TRBV12-3/TRBV12-4	many	TRBJ1-6	CASSRWTGGNSPLHF	TGTGCCAGCAGTCGCTGGACAGGGGGGAATTCACCCCTCCACTTT
TRBD2	TRBV20-1	many	TRBJ2-3	CSASRSGAGGSYTDTQYF	TGCAGTGCTAGTCGGTCGGGCGCGGGGGGGAGTTACACAGATACGCAGTATTTT
TRBD1	TRBV20-1	many	TRBJ2-1	CSAIGQGGNEQFF	TGCAGTGCGATAGGACAGGGCGGCAATGAGCAGTTCTTC
TRBD2	TRBV12-3/TRBV12-4	many	TRBJ2-1	CASTLGAGANSYNEQFF	TGTGCCAGCACCTTAGGAGCGGGAGCGAACTCCTACAATGAGCAGTTCTTC
NA	TRBV29-1	few	TRBJ2-5	CSVESRGRSQYF	TGCAGCGTTGAAAGCCGGGGCCGGTCCCAGTACTTC
TRBD1	TRBV12-3/TRBV12-4	NA	TRBJ2-3	CASSPGGASTDAQYF	TGTGCCAGCAGTCCAGGGGGCGCTAGCACAGATGCGCAGTATTTT
NA	TRBV11-3	NA	TRBJ2-2	CASSMGLLPTGELFF	TGTGCCAGCAGCATGGGACTTCTCCCCACCGGGGAGCTGTTTTTT
NA	TRBV28	many	TRBJ2-1	CASSGTGAGINNEQFF	TGTGCCAGCAGCGGCACGGGGGCAGGGATAAACAATGAGCAGTTCTTC
NA	TRBV5-5	many	TRBJ1-2	CASSPTGTTYGYTF	TGTGCCAGCAGCCCTACAGGGACAACATATGGCTACACCTTC
TRBD2	TRBV10-3	many	TRBJ2-7	CAISETSGSQYEQYF	TGTGCCATCAGTGAGACTAGCGGGAGTCAATACGAGCAGTACTTC
NA	TRBV20-1	many	TRBJ2-1	CSARKAGEYNEQFF	TGCAGTGCTAGGAAGGCAGGGGAATACAATGAGCAGTTCTTC